This is a list of T cell receptor beta chains from one sample in a study of memory CD4+ T cells and cytomegalovirus serostatus. Clones were read by immunoSEQ multiplex PCR, and TCRdb kept only the in-frame ones, dropping some. The sample lists 56,000 or so clones, roughly 82% seen once, with roughly 0.4% in the top ten. The specimen sequenced was memory CD4+ T cells from blood. Receptors were obtained from an adult in good health and CMV-seronegative. Each CDR3 is given with its conserved first and last residue. D genes are given only for firm matches. The size field is filled for only some rows; it gives once, few, many or a size class.

size	D	J	V	CDR3	DNA
-	TRBD1	TRBJ1-1	TRBV28	CASRRQGGTEAFF	TGTGCCAGCAGACGACAGGGCGGCACTGAAGCTTTCTTT
-	-	TRBJ2-7	TRBV30	CAWSVGAGGYEQYF	TGTGCCTGGAGTGTAGGCGCAGGGGGGTACGAGCAGTACTTC
-	-	TRBJ2-2	TRBV9	CASSPAANTGELFF	TGTGCCAGCAGCCCGGCGGCGAACACCGGGGAGCTGTTTTTT
-	TRBD1	TRBJ1-4	TRBV7-9	CASSLGTGATNEKLFF	TGTGCCAGCAGCTTAGGGACAGGGGCAACTAATGAAAAACTGTTTTTT
few	-	TRBJ1-1	TRBV19	CASSTQWVVGTEAFF	TGTGCCAGTAGTACCCAGTGGGTAGTCGGCACTGAAGCTTTCTTT
-	-	TRBJ2-3	TRBV7-3	CASSPDLGGAQYF	TGTGCCAGCAGCCCGGATCTGGGGGGAGCGCAGTATTTT
-	-	TRBJ2-1	TRBV5-3	CARSPLTGVYNEQFF	TGTGCCAGATCCCCTTTAACAGGTGTTTACAATGAGCAGTTCTTC
-	-	TRBJ2-3	TRBV5-4	CASSLVFTQPDTQYF	TGTGCCAGCAGCTTGGTTTTCACACAACCAGATACGCAGTATTTT
-	-	TRBJ2-3	TRBV7-8	CASSLAPGYGSDTQYF	TGTGCCAGCAGCTTAGCGCCAGGGTATGGGTCAGATACGCAGTATTTT
-	TRBD1	TRBJ2-5	TRBV27	CASSRGLRETQYF	TGTGCCAGCAGTAGGGGGCTAAGGGAGACCCAGTACTTC